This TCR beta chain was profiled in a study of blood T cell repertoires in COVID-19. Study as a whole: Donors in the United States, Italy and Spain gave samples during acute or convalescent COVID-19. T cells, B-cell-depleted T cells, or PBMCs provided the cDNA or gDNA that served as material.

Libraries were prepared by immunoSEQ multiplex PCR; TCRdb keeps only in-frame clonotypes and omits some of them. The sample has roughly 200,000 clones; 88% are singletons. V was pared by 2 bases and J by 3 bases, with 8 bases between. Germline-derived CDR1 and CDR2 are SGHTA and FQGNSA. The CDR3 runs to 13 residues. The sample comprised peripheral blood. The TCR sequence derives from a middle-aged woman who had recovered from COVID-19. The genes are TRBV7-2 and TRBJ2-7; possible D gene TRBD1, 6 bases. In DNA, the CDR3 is TGTGCCAGCAGCTTAACAGGGTACTACGAGCAGTACTTC. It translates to CASSLTGYYEQYF.